This T cell receptor (beta chain) was sequenced in a study of T cell responses to AZD1222 COVID-19 vaccine. Some second doses came at about 4 weeks and others at about 12 weeks; these were pooled. Comments on this clone: Its antigen remains unidentified.

Germline values: CDR1 LGHDT, CDR2 YNNKEL (reference sequence). With 2 bases removed from V and 8 bases from J, the gap between germline ends came to 12 bases. The CDR3 is 14 residues long. Overall study findings and caveats: Elevations in Spike-specific TCR breadth and depth followed administration of two AZD1222 doses. Donors were chiefly white British, with a greater number of females, and clonal diversity was perhaps underestimated. After the peak T cell response, and only then, were repertoires sampled.

The method was immunoSEQ multiplex PCR; TCRdb's version includes in-frame clones alone and lacks a portion of them. In the table there are roughly 80,000 clones, about nine tenths of which are singletons. The J gene is TRBJ1-4, the V gene TRBV3-1 (or the pseudogene TRBV3-2), with D perhaps matching TRBD1 (6 bases). The source material was peripheral blood, sampled 28 days after the second AZD1222 dose. The receptor was derived from an adult who received the AZD1222 COVID-19 vaccine. The CDR3 here is CASSQRAGVEKLFF. The CDR3 DNA sequence: TGTGCCAGCAGCCAAAGGGCAGGGGTCGAAAAACTGTTTTTT.